This T cell receptor (beta chain) was captured by sequencing in a study of T cell changes during pregnancy in multiple sclerosis (dated by TCRdb to the late 2010s). Describing the broader study: In women with multiple sclerosis, the researchers looked at how the T cell repertoire shifted as pregnancy progressed.

V has 10 bases trimmed and J has 2 bases trimmed; junction bases matching no gene number 4. As encoded in the germline V gene, CDR1 is SNHLY while CDR2 is FYNNEI. The CDR3 runs 12 residues from the cysteine to the phenylalanine. The only DNA kept is the CDR3, 36 bases in frame from the first base. The library was produced with the immunoSEQ multiplex PCR assay. TCRdb retrieved this table from immuneACCESS and kept in-frame rearrangements only. Not all clones are present; in checked studies, unresolved V genes account for under half, and no reason is known for the remainder. The sample table shows roughly 26,000 clones, and approximately 92% are seen once. Approximately 16% of the sample is taken by the ten largest. Comment on this clone: Its cognate antigen has yet to be identified. The record has no base qualities; no much larger clone is one base away.

In this chain, TRBV2 is recombined with TRBJ2-7, and TRBD2 matches 8 of the central bases. This clonotype originated in a female donor with multiple sclerosis, enrolled in a pregnancy study. The material sequenced was CD8+ T cells from peripheral blood mononuclear cells, taken in the second trimester of pregnancy. The base sequence is TGTGCCACTGTAGCGGGACCCTACGAGCAGTACTTC. It is translated as CATVAGPYEQYF.